This entry features one TCR beta chain sequence. Antigen: not known. The sample originates from a study of long-term antiretroviral therapy in people with HIV. Assay version v3.0 of immunoSEQ was used, and it was run at survey level. Here immunoSEQ multiplex PCR was the method, and the copy in TCRdb shows in-frame clones only, minus some. The table has tens of thousands of clones, about 84% seen once; the top ten hold roughly 18%. Study results and limitations: Collection of the blood, which took place between the mid-2000s and the late 2010s, possibly occurred under older ART regimens. Dominant in the repertoire at all time points were clones expanded before ART. HIV repertoires had narrower CDR3 length ranges than controls.

In germline, CDR1 is SGHNT, CDR2 YYREEE (reference sequence). V lost 6 bases, J lost 2 bases, and 21 bases lay in between. This CDR3 comprises 17 residues. The samples, holding roughly 0.9-11 million cryopreserved PBMC, were thawed before DNA extraction was carried out. This specimen was unsorted PBMCs, taken 0.5 years before starting antiretroviral therapy. This clonotype originated in a man aged 35 to 55 with HIV. The chain joins TRBV5-4 to TRBJ2-4; tentatively, D is TRBD1 or TRBD2 (5 bases each). This chain's CDR3 is CASTRDGGMNSKNIQYF. The CDR3 bases are TGTGCCAGCACCCGAGATGGGGGTATGAATTCCAAAAACATTCAGTACTTC.